This passage covers 21 T cell receptor beta chains from one sample sequenced in a study of OX40 agonist ivuxolimab in advanced cancers. The repertoire was sequenced with immunoSEQ multiplex PCR; TCRdb's copy has only in-frame clones and lacks some. The table has roughly 80,000 clones, 90% seen once. The material sequenced was CD4+ or CD8+ T cells sorted from blood, taken in a trial of the OX40 agonist ivuxolimab. The receptor source for this set is an adult with an advanced solid tumor such as melanoma, head and neck, liver or kidney cancer.

The rearrangement joins TRBV5-1 to TRBJ1-1; 9 bases are a match to TRBD1. The CDR3 is 14 residues long. Germline CDR1 and CDR2: SGHRS and YFSETQ. Germline trimming cut 2 bases from V and 4 bases from J; bases unmatched to any gene: 3. The CDR3 nucleotides are TGCGCCAGCAGCTTCGGACAGGGGAGCACTGAAGCTTTCTTT. It encodes CASSFGQGSTEAFF.

V and J are TRBV28 and TRBJ1-5, with D possibly TRBD1 on 6 matching bases. The V gene's germline CDR1 is MDHEN and CDR2 SYDVKM. The CDR3 consists of 18 residues. V was clipped by 6 bases and J by 2 bases, with 23 bases between them. DNA of the CDR3: TGTGCCAGCAGCGCGAGACAGCCGACCAAGGGGGGCAATCAGCCCCAGCATTTT. This translates into CASSARQPTKGGNQPQHF.

This chain joins TRBV28 and TRBJ1-2; no reliable D call. CDR1 is MDHEN and CDR2 is SYDVKM in the germline V gene. CDR3 length: 13 amino acids. The germline V and J ends were trimmed by 7 bases and 5 bases, with 14 bases remaining between them. For the CDR3, the DNA is TGTGCCAGCACGTGGATACGGAAGTATGGCTACACCTTC. Residues: CASTWIRKYGYTF.

Written as DNA, the CDR3 is TGTGCCAGCAGGCTCGGGACTTCGGGCGAGCAGTACTTC. Protein: CASRLGTSGEQYF. The rearrangement links TRBV7-2 to TRBJ2-7, with a weak D call TRBD2 (6 bases). Deletions cut 6 bases from V and 6 bases from J, with 15 bases between. The CDR3 has 13 residues. Germline V CDR1 and CDR2: SGHTA, FQGNSA.

This chain links TRBV5-4 with TRBJ2-5; 16 nucleotides align to TRBD2. Germline CDR1 and CDR2: SGHNT and YYREEE (reference sequence). This CDR3 spans 18 amino acids. Germline trimming cut 4 bases from V and 2 bases from J; bases unmatched to any gene: 8. CDR3 coding DNA: TGTGCCAGCAGCCAAGTGGGACTAGCGGGAGGGAAACAAGAGACCCAGTACTTC. Protein sequence: CASSQVGLAGGKQETQYF.

V gene TRBV29-1 combines with J gene TRBJ2-3; the D gene is possibly TRBD1 (5 bases). The germline CDR1 and CDR2 sequences are SQVTM and ANQGSEA. With 1 base removed from V and 2 bases from J, the gap between germline ends came to 13 bases. This CDR3 has 15 residues. The CDR3 loop is CSVEGVQAHTDTQYF. CDR3 sequence (DNA): TGCAGCGTTGAAGGAGTACAGGCACACACAGATACGCAGTATTTT.

The rearrangement joins TRBV5-4 to TRBJ2-5; TRBD2 might be the D (7 bases). This CDR3 has 16 amino acids. V lost 1 base, J lost 1 base, and 14 bases lay in between. Germline V gene data show CDR1 as SGHNT and CDR2 as YYREEE (reference sequence). The CDR3: CASSLRGGGPQETQYF. CDR3 nucleotides: TGTGCCAGCAGCTTGAGGGGGGGCGGGCCCCAAGAGACCCAGTACTTC.

This rearrangement joins TRBV11-3 to TRBJ2-5; no clear D gene. This CDR3 is 14 amino acids long. V was trimmed by 1 base and J by 5 bases, leaving 11 bases between them. Germline V gene lookup returns CDR1 SGHNT and CDR2 YENEEA. The CDR3 sequence is CASSLGSFGETQYF. CDR3 bases: TGTGCCAGCAGCTTAGGTAGCTTCGGTGAGACCCAGTACTTC.

V and J are TRBV28 and TRBJ2-1; D tentatively reads TRBD1 or TRBD2 (7 bases each). V was pared by 4 bases and J by 0 bases, with 16 bases between. Germline V CDR1 and CDR2: MDHEN, SYDVKM. There are 17 residues in the CDR3. CDR3 sequence reads: CASSWVQGTTSYNEQFF. CDR3 nucleotides: TGTGCCAGCAGTTGGGTACAGGGGACTACCTCCTACAATGAGCAGTTCTTC.

The rearrangement joins TRBV4-2 to TRBJ2-7, with 8 nucleotides matching TRBD1. The CDR3 covers 14 residues. The V gene end was trimmed by 1 base and the J gene end by 4 bases; junction bases not matched to a gene: 3. CDR1 and CDR2 (germline): LGHNA, YNFKEQ. CDR3 coding DNA: TGTGCCAGCAGCCAAGGGACAGGGTGGTACGAGCAGTACTTC. Translation gives CASSQGTGWYEQYF.

This clone was counted once. This chain joins TRBV5-8 and TRBJ1-4; TRBD1 matches at 10 bases. The germline V gene has CDR1 SGHTS and CDR2 YDEGEE. The V segment lost 5 bases and the J segment 10 bases; nucleotides outside the gene matches: 8. CDR3 length equals 14 residues. Here the CDR3 DNA reads TGTGCCAGCAGGCCCGGGACAGGGGTAGGAAAACTGTTTTTT. Amino acids: CASRPGTGVGKLFF.

This clone was found once. The chain combines TRBV7-9 with TRBJ1-5; possible D gene TRBD1, 5 bases. Germline V lookup: CDR1 SEHNR, CDR2 FQNEAQ (reference sequence). CDR3 length: 15 residues. The V end lost 5 bases, the J end lost 10 bases, and 21 bases lay between the germline ends. As DNA, the CDR3 is TGTGCCAGCAGCCCTGGGGGAGGGATCCTGGAACCCCAGCATTTT. Protein: CASSPGGGILEPQHF. The full variable domain, rest sourced from reference TRBV7-9 and TRBJ1-5, is DTGVSQNPRHKITKRGQNVTFRCDPISEHNRLYWYRQTLGQGPEFLTYFQNEAQLEKSRLLSDRFSAERPKGSFSTLEIQRTEQGDSAMYLCASSPGGGILEPQHFGDGTRLSIL.

This chain uses TRBV2 with TRBJ2-5; either TRBD1 or TRBD2 may supply D (5 bases each). Germline CDR1 and CDR2: SNHLY and FYNNEI. Between the trimmed V and J ends, which lost 7 bases and 4 bases, there was a span of 16 bases. The CDR3 length is 14 residues. In DNA form, the CDR3 reads TGTGCCAGCATTGTCGGGGCAGGTAGAGAGACCCAGTACTTC. It codes for CASIVGAGRETQYF.

J is TRBJ2-7 and V is TRBV4-3; tentatively, D is TRBD2 (6 bases). The CDR3 is 15 amino acids. Between the trimmed V and J ends, which lost 0 bases and 7 bases, there was a span of 16 bases. CDR1 is LGHNA, CDR2 YSLEER, per germline. The CDR3 coding sequence is TGCGCCAGCAGCCAAGAACTAGCCGACGCCAGAGAGCAGTACTTC. Translated, it gives CASSQELADAREQYF.

Only one count was recorded for this clone. The chain links TRBV18 to TRBJ1-3; TRBD1 might be the D (6 bases). CDR1 KGHSH and CDR2 LQKENI come from the germline V gene. This CDR3 is built from 16 residues. V lost 3 bases and J 4 bases, leaving 16 bases between the germline ends. The CDR3 DNA follows: TGTGCCAGCTCACCCCCGGCCGGGGGGGCCGGAAACACCATATATTTT. Residues: CASSPPAGGAGNTIYF.

This chain links TRBV28 with TRBJ1-6; D unresolved. Germline loops: CDR1 MDHEN, CDR2 SYDVKM. V lost 2 bases and J lost 6, with 11 bases in between. The CDR3 consists of 15 residues. CDR3 DNA: TGTGCCAGCAGTTTACCGGGGTTAGGTAATTCACCCCTCCACTTT. Its translation is CASSLPGLGNSPLHF.

The chain uses TRBV10-2 and TRBJ2-5; tentative D call: TRBD1 (5 bases). Germline assignment: CDR1 WSHSY and CDR2 SAAADI. Trimming shortened V by 6 bases and J by 5 bases, and 10 bases separated the two germline ends. CDR3 length equals 12 residues. The CDR3 is CASRRKGETQYF. The DNA for the CDR3 is TGCGCCAGCAGGAGGAAGGGGGAGACCCAGTACTTC.

The chain links TRBV27 to TRBJ2-1; TRBD2 aligns across 12 bases. CDR1 is MNHEY and CDR2 is SMNVEV in the germline V gene (reference sequence). V was clipped by 5 bases and J by 4 bases; unmatched bases: 12. The CDR3 contains 18 residues. The CDR3 sequence: CASSGLAGGPWGYNEQFF. The CDR3 DNA follows: TGTGCCAGCAGTGGGCTAGCGGGAGGGCCTTGGGGTTACAATGAGCAGTTCTTC.

The rearrangement joins TRBV5-4 to TRBJ2-1; 10 bases agree with TRBD2. Germline V lookup: CDR1 SGHNT, CDR2 YYREEE (reference sequence). The CDR3 extends over 16 amino acids. Trimming cost V 2 bases and J 5 bases; bases outside gene matches: 7. The CDR3 coding sequence is TGTGCCAGCAGCTTATCGCCTAGCGGGGGAAACAATGAGCAGTTCTTC. It codes for CASSLSPSGGNNEQFF.

The CDR3 DNA reads as TGTGCCAGCAGCTTAGACCAGATAATAGAGACCCAGTACTTC. As protein: CASSLDQIIETQYF. V usage is TRBV11-3 and J usage is TRBJ2-5; D is ambiguous. The germline V gene has CDR1 SGHNT and CDR2 YENEEA. V lost 0 bases to trimming and J lost 4 bases, with 9 bases between them. The CDR3 contains 14 residues.

This chain connects TRBV5-4 to TRBJ1-2; D uncertain. CDR1 is SGHNT, CDR2 YYREEE, per germline (reference sequence). V was trimmed by 0 bases and J by 2 bases, leaving 8 bases between them. The CDR3 is 14 amino acids. The CDR3, as DNA: TGTGCCAGCAGCTTGGATGGAGGGAACTATGGCTACACCTTC. It encodes CASSLDGGNYGYTF.